The 30 T cell receptor beta chains listed next were all sequenced from one sample in a study of blood T cell repertoires in COVID-19. Libraries were prepared by immunoSEQ multiplex PCR; TCRdb keeps only in-frame clonotypes and omits some of them. This repertoire shows around 250,000 clones, roughly 88% found once; its top ten account for around 3.1%. Sequencing input: PBMCs or T cells enriched from blood (not recorded which). The receptors were sampled from a woman in her thirties or forties who had been exposed to COVID-19.

J is TRBJ1-1 and V is TRBV2, with D tentatively TRBD1 (6 bases). The CDR3 is 13 residues long. V dropped 3 bases and J dropped 4 bases, with 9 bases sitting between them. Germline loops: CDR1 SNHLY, CDR2 FYNNEI. The CDR3 reads CASSDGGLTEAFF. For the CDR3, the DNA is TGTGCCAGCAGTGACGGGGGGCTCACTGAAGCTTTCTTT.

The rearrangement uses TRBV27 and TRBJ2-5; 7 nucleotides align to TRBD1. Germline CDR1 MNHEY, CDR2 SMNVEV (reference sequence). V dropped 6 bases and J dropped 2; count of bases not matched to a gene: 6. The CDR3 sequence is 14 residues long. Written as DNA, the CDR3 is TGTGCCAGCAGACCCTACAGGGGACAAGAGACCCAGTACTTC. It translates to CASRPYRGQETQYF.

J is TRBJ1-3 and V is TRBV19; D is ambiguous. The V gene's germline CDR1 is LNHDA and CDR2 SQIVND (reference sequence). V lost 5 bases and J lost 0, with 8 bases in between. The CDR3 has 14 amino acids. The CDR3, as DNA: TGTGCCAGTAGTCATAGGAGCTCTGGAAACACCATATATTTT. This encodes CASSHRSSGNTIYF.

The rearrangement joins TRBV11-2 to TRBJ1-1, with 8 bases matching TRBD1. This CDR3 contains 15 residues. Germline V gives CDR1 SGHAT, CDR2 FQNNGV. V was clipped by 3 bases and J by 5 bases; unmatched bases: 8. Here the CDR3 reads CASSFLRQGRTEAFF. The CDR3 nucleotides read TGTGCCAGCAGCTTTTTGAGACAGGGGAGGACTGAAGCTTTCTTT.

The genes are TRBV4-1 and TRBJ1-3, with TRBD1 matching over 7 bases. There are 16 residues in the CDR3. Per germline, CDR1 MGHRA and CDR2 YSYEKL. The V and J ends lost 6 bases and 1 base, in that order; junction bases with no gene match: 9. The CDR3 protein is CASSTGAGKSGNTIYF. In DNA, the CDR3 is TGCGCCAGCAGTACAGGGGCGGGAAAGTCTGGAAACACCATATATTTT.

The J gene is TRBJ2-2, the V gene TRBV11-2; 10 bases are a match to TRBD1. This CDR3 has 16 amino acids. Germline V gives CDR1 SGHAT, CDR2 FQNNGV. V was pared by 5 bases and J by 1 base, with 4 bases of the junction left unmatched. The CDR3 bases are TGTGCCAGCAGCAAGCGGACAGGGGGGAACACCGGGGAGCTGTTTTTT. Amino acid sequence: CASSKRTGGNTGELFF.

The rearrangement uses TRBV24-1 and TRBJ1-4; D remains unclear. The germline V gene has CDR1 KGHDR and CDR2 SFDVKD. V lost 4 bases and J lost 5, with 4 bases in between. The CDR3 length is 12 residues. In nucleotides, the CDR3 is TGTGCCACCAGTGACCCGAATGAAAAACTGTTTTTT. This gives the protein CATSDPNEKLFF.

This sequence joins TRBV29-1 and TRBJ1-2; 8 nucleotides agree with TRBD1. The V gene's germline CDR1 is SQVTM and CDR2 ANQGSEA. The V segment lost 6 bases and the J segment 8 bases; nucleotides outside the gene matches: 8. This CDR3 is 12 amino acids long. Here the CDR3 DNA reads TGCAGCGTCTACGACAGGGGTTGGGGCTACACCTTC. It translates to CSVYDRGWGYTF.

This clone was seen at least ten times. This sequence joins TRBV7-9 and TRBJ2-7; D perhaps matches TRBD1 (6 bases). This CDR3 spans 14 amino acids. V was shortened by 2 bases and J by 0 bases, with 8 bases between the two germline ends. In germline, CDR1 is SEHNR, CDR2 FQNEAQ (reference sequence). CDR3 sequence reads: CASSLQGSSYEQYF. The CDR3 DNA reads as TGTGCCAGCAGCTTACAGGGGAGCTCCTACGAGCAGTACTTC.

CDR3 sequence reads: CASSDDRTPNYGYTF. CDR3 bases: TGTGCCAGCAGTGACGACAGGACCCCTAACTATGGCTACACCTTC. The chain uses TRBV6-1 and TRBJ1-2; the D gene is possibly TRBD1 (6 bases). Per germline, CDR1 MNHNS and CDR2 SASEGT. The CDR3 sequence is 15 residues long. The germline V and J ends were trimmed by 3 bases and 0 bases, with 11 bases remaining between them.

J is TRBJ1-1 and V is TRBV13; 7 positions match TRBD1. Trimming cost V 11 bases and J 1 base; bases outside gene matches: 10. CDR3 length: 14 residues. Per germline, CDR1 PRHDT and CDR2 FYEKMQ (reference sequence). This CDR3 reads CAWRDRQSNTEAFF. Here the CDR3 DNA reads TGTGCCTGGCGGGACAGACAATCGAACACTGAAGCTTTCTTT.

This chain links TRBV7-9 with TRBJ2-3, with 13 bases matching TRBD2. CDR3 size: 15 residues. Per the germline V gene, CDR1 is SEHNR and CDR2 is FQNEAQ (reference sequence). The V and J ends lost 3 bases and 8 bases, in that order; junction bases with no gene match: 5. CDR3 DNA sequence: TGTGCCAGCAGCTTGGGACTAGCGGGATTAAGTACGCAGTATTTT. This translates into CASSLGLAGLSTQYF.

J is TRBJ2-7 and V is TRBV18; D ambiguous. Germline CDR1 and CDR2: KGHSH and LQKENI. CDR3 length equals 15 residues. Trimming shortened V by 0 bases and J by 0 bases, and 9 bases separated the two germline ends. The CDR3 nucleotides are TGTGCCAGCTCACCACCTACGACACACTCCTACGAGCAGTACTTC. Translated: CASSPPTTHSYEQYF.

The V and J genes are TRBV5-1 and TRBJ1-1; D might be TRBD1 (5 bases). Looked up from germline, CDR1 is SGHRS and CDR2 is YFSETQ. Trimming removed 1 base at V and 1 base at J, with 11 bases between. This CDR3 has 15 residues. CDR3 nucleotide sequence: TGCGCCAGCAGCTTGATTCCAGGGCAGAACACTGAAGCTTTCTTT. Protein: CASSLIPGQNTEAFF.

The V and J genes are TRBV27 and TRBJ2-1; a weak D match, TRBD2 (6 bases). The V end lost 6 bases, the J end lost 3 bases, and 15 bases lay between the germline ends. In germline, CDR1 is MNHEY, CDR2 SMNVEV (reference sequence). The CDR3 runs 15 residues. The CDR3 DNA reads as TGTGCCAGCAGACCCCGGGACTCCCTCTACAATGAGCAGTTCTTC. This translates into CASRPRDSLYNEQFF.

This sequence joins TRBV7-2 and TRBJ2-7; no clear D. The V gene's germline CDR1 is SGHTA and CDR2 FQGNSA. The CDR3 has 14 amino acids. Trimming cost V 4 bases and J 3 bases, with 13 bases left between them. The CDR3 DNA sequence: TGTGCCAGCAGCTCGGGTCGATACCGCTACGAGCAGTACTTC. Protein: CASSSGRYRYEQYF.

This sequence joins TRBV12-3 or TRBV12-4 and TRBJ1-2; possible D gene TRBD1, 5 bases. The V end was cut by 7 bases, the J end by 6 bases, with 12 bases between. The CDR3 totals 12 residues. In DNA, the CDR3 is TGTGCCAGCACGACGCAGGGCGATGGCTACACCTTC. Translation gives CASTTQGDGYTF.

The gene calls are TRBV6-5 and TRBJ1-4, with TRBD1 as a possible D gene (5 bases). CDR1 is MNHEY, CDR2 SVGAGI, per germline. The CDR3 totals 14 residues. The CDR3 DNA is TGTGCAGCGACAGCAGGTGGGACTAATGAAAAACTGTTTTTT. Protein: CAATAGGTNEKLFF.

The J gene is TRBJ2-1, the V gene TRBV4-3, with TRBD2 matching 8 bases. CDR1 and CDR2 (germline): LGHNA, YSLEER. The junction had 5 bases not matched to a gene; V was cut back by 0 bases and J by 4 bases. This CDR3 spans 16 amino acids. The CDR3 DNA is TGCGCCAGCAGCCAAGAGACGGGAGGGGGGTACAATGAGCAGTTCTTC. Its translation is CASSQETGGGYNEQFF.

The sample holds a few counts of this clone. The chain links TRBV19 to TRBJ2-2; 9 nucleotides line up with TRBD1. Germline lookup yields CDR1 LNHDA and CDR2 SQIVND (reference sequence). The CDR3 runs 15 residues. The ends lost 7 bases at V and 4 bases at J; junction bases unmatched: 7. The CDR3 coding sequence is TGTGCCAGTACCCCGGACAGGGGCTTCACCGGGGAGCTGTTTTTT. Its translation: CASTPDRGFTGELFF. Supplemented by reference TRBV19 and TRBJ2-2, the full variable domain reads DGGITQSPKYLFRKEGQNVTLSCEQNLNHDAMYWYRQDPGQGLRLIYYSQIVNDFQKGDIAEGYSVSREKKESFPLTVTSAQKNPTAFYLCASTPDRGFTGELFFGEGSRLTVL.

The rearrangement uses TRBV7-9 and TRBJ1-2; no firm D call. The CDR3 has 16 residues. Germline assignment: CDR1 SEHNR and CDR2 FQNEAQ (reference sequence). Trimming stripped 1 base from V and 4 bases from J, with 16 bases between. This CDR3 is CASSLVSFWTPYGYTF. CDR3 coding DNA: TGTGCCAGCAGCTTAGTTTCGTTCTGGACTCCCTATGGCTACACCTTC.

This chain uses TRBV2 with TRBJ2-4, with TRBD1 as a possible D gene (6 bases). The V end was cut by 2 bases, the J end by 8 bases, with 13 bases between. Germline V CDR1 and CDR2: SNHLY, FYNNEI. This CDR3 spans 14 amino acids. CDR3 region: CASSETFAGDIQYF. The CDR3 DNA sequence: TGTGCCAGCAGTGAAACCTTTGCAGGGGACATTCAGTACTTC. Full variable domain (missing parts from reference TRBV2 and TRBJ2-4): EPEVTQTPSHQVTQMGQEVILRCVPISNHLYFYWYRQILGQKVEFLVSFYNNEISEKSEIFDDQFSVERPDGSNFTLKIRSTKLEDSAMYFCASSETFAGDIQYFGAGTRLSVL.

This chain links TRBV5-4 with TRBJ2-3, with TRBD2 identical over 11 bases. V was pared by 3 bases and J by 5 bases, with 8 bases of the junction left unmatched. Germline values: CDR1 SGHNT, CDR2 YYREEE (reference sequence). This CDR3 has 16 residues. CDR3 region: CASSSQLAGVLDTQYF. For the CDR3, the DNA is TGTGCCAGCAGCTCACAACTAGCGGGAGTTTTAGATACGCAGTATTTT.

The genes are TRBV6-4 and TRBJ1-2; possible D gene TRBD1, 6 bases. The germline V and J ends were trimmed by 6 bases and 8 bases, with 28 bases remaining between them. The CDR3 covers 17 residues. The V gene's germline CDR1 is MRHNA and CDR2 SNTAGT. CDR3 sequence: CASREPGTRDTYGGYTF. For the CDR3, the DNA is TGTGCCAGCAGGGAACCCGGGACACGAGATACGTATGGAGGCTACACCTTC.

V gene TRBV12-3 or TRBV12-4 combines with J gene TRBJ2-1; 12 bases are shared with TRBD2. The junction had 2 bases not matched to a gene; V was cut back by 1 base and J by 13 bases. The CDR3 runs to 13 residues. The CDR3 nucleotides are TGTGCCAGCAGTTTAGGGACTAGCGGGACCCAGTTCTTC. Amino acid sequence: CASSLGTSGTQFF.

The rearrangement links TRBV6-5 to TRBJ2-5; 10 nucleotides match TRBD1. Germline V gives CDR1 MNHEY, CDR2 SVGAGI. This CDR3 spans 13 amino acids. The V gene end was trimmed by 6 bases and the J gene end by 4 bases; junction bases not matched to a gene: 2. CDR3 amino acids: CASSRDRGETQYF. CDR3 coding DNA: TGTGCCAGCAGCCGGGACAGGGGAGAGACCCAGTACTTC.

V usage is TRBV19 and J usage is TRBJ2-2, with 9 bases fitting TRBD1. Trimming took 6 bases from V and 0 from J; bases not matched to a gene: 5. The CDR3 totals 16 residues. Germline-derived CDR1 and CDR2 are LNHDA and SQIVND (reference sequence). CDR3 DNA sequence: TGTGCCAGTAGATCCCGGGACAGGGCGAACACCGGGGAGCTGTTTTTT. This translates into CASRSRDRANTGELFF.

The chain has TRBV5-4 and TRBJ2-5; TRBD2 matches at 8 bases. The ends lost 4 bases at V and 3 bases at J; junction bases unmatched: 8. CDR1 and CDR2 (germline): SGHNT, YYREEE (reference sequence). The CDR3 is 15 amino acids. This chain's CDR3 is CASSDGTRGKETQYF. The CDR3 DNA sequence: TGTGCCAGCAGCGACGGGACTAGGGGGAAAGAGACCCAGTACTTC.

The chain links TRBV6-5 to TRBJ2-7; 11 bases agree with TRBD2. The trim removed 4 bases at V and 7 bases at J, leaving 3 bases unmatched. The CDR3 has 13 residues. Germline V lookup: CDR1 MNHEY, CDR2 SVGAGI. This chain's CDR3 is CASSLAGGGEQYV. In nucleotides, the CDR3 is TGTGCCAGCAGTTTAGCGGGAGGGGGGGAGCAGTACGTC.

The V call is TRBV7-8, the J call TRBJ1-4; D gene uncertain. The CDR3 has 13 amino acids. The germline CDR1 and CDR2 sequences are SGHVS and FQNEAQ. V gave up 6 bases and J gave up 8 bases, with 13 bases separating them. The CDR3 spells CASSPGSWEKLFF. CDR3 nucleotides: TGTGCCAGCAGTCCCGGGAGCTGGGAAAAACTGTTTTTT.